This T cell receptor (beta chain) was documented in a study of T cells expressing NK-cell markers. Production of TCR beta cDNA relied on 5'RACE template switching with UMIs. TCRdb re-called the 5' RACE reads; one entry per CDR3 protein, DNA not given. The table lists about 390,000 distinct CDR3 sequences. To note about this clonotype: Its antigen is still unknown.

Points from the study as a whole: The contribution of dominant NKG2C+ clonotypes to CD8+ T cells in a handful of donors was about 1.0-7.0%. The CD3+CD56-NKG2C+ fraction of a few donors was also led by these clonotypes. Whether expanded NKG2C+ T cell clones recognized HCMV stayed uncertain.

The sequence came from a woman in her fifties or sixties in good health. Source material: blood T cells: a sorted CD56 or NKG2C T cell subset, CD4+ or CD8+ T cells, or bulk PBMC T cells (not recorded which).

CDR3 protein: CASSLRDRVVGNEQFF. J is TRBJ2-1 and V is TRBV12-3 or TRBV12-4; there is no DNA to check the TCRdb D call of TRBD1. The CDR3 loop spans 16 amino acids.